This passage covers 13 T cell receptor beta chains from one sample sequenced in a study of regulatory T cells in long-lasting Graves disease. The time point: persistent/refractory GD, antithyroid drugs over 5 years with positive TRAb. PBMC-extracted RNA yielded the TCR library. HTBI primers from iRepertoire and Arm-PCR of CDR3 regions yielded the TCR beta libraries. TCRdb processed the multiplex PCR reads anew with MiXCR; each CDR3 protein has one entry. In the table there are 450,000 or so distinct CDR3 sequences, under 25% of which are singletons. Sample: peripheral blood mononuclear cells (PBMCs), taken when the disease was refractory, from a patient treated with antithyroid drugs. The receptors were gathered from a female donor with Graves disease.

This clonotype was seen repeatedly, ten times or more. The chain links TRBV5-1 to TRBJ2-7, with 12 bases fitting TRBD2. From germline, CDR1 is SGHRS and CDR2 YFSETQ. V was pared by 3 bases and J by 5 bases, with 3 bases of the junction left unmatched. The CDR3 runs to 14 residues. For the CDR3, the DNA is TGCGCCAGCAGCTGGAGACTAGCGGGAGACGAGCAGTACTTC. Protein: CASSWRLAGDEQYF.

At least ten counts were recorded for this clonotype. J is TRBJ2-4 and V is TRBV18; possibly TRBD1 for D (6 bases). Trimming left V 4 bases short and J 1 base short, with 11 bases between. The CDR3 length is 15 residues. CDR1 and CDR2 (germline): KGHSH, LQKENI. The CDR3 DNA is TGTGCCAGCTCACTATCAGGGGCTGCCAAAAACATTCAGTACTTC. This codes for CASSLSGAAKNIQYF.

This clonotype was picked up many times. This sequence joins TRBV12-3 or TRBV12-4 and TRBJ1-1, with D unresolved. The germline V and J ends were trimmed by 4 bases and 8 bases, with 17 bases remaining between them. The CDR3 covers 14 residues. Here the CDR3 DNA reads TGTGCCAGCAGTTCAGGTGGGCCCTGGGTAGAAGCTTTCTTT. Translated: CASSSGGPWVEAFF.

This clonotype was observed many times. This chain connects TRBV28 to TRBJ2-4; TRBD2 is a possible D gene (5 bases). Germline V CDR1 and CDR2: MDHEN, SYDVKM. The CDR3 runs to 13 residues. The V and J ends lost 3 bases and 6 bases respectively, with 9 bases between them. CDR3 protein: CASSFISGNIQYF. DNA of the CDR3: TGTGCCAGCAGTTTCATAAGCGGAAACATTCAGTACTTC.

The rearrangement uses TRBV7-9 and TRBJ1-4; tentatively, D is TRBD1 (5 bases). The length of the CDR3 is 15 residues. Germline CDR1 is SEHNR and CDR2 is FQNEAQ (reference sequence). Trimming took off 6 bases at V and 0 bases at J, with 11 bases between the two ends. This CDR3 is CASSLLGATNEKLFF. CDR3 sequence (DNA): TGTGCCAGCAGTCTCCTAGGGGCAACTAATGAAAAACTGTTTTTT.

The table lists this clonotype with many counts. This chain connects TRBV7-2 to TRBJ1-2, with TRBD1 as a possible D gene (6 bases). The CDR3 is 13 amino acids. Trimming took off 1 base at V and 8 bases at J, with 11 bases between the two ends. Per the germline V gene, CDR1 is SGHTA and CDR2 is FQGNSA. CDR3 loop: CASSLDRAGGYTF. The CDR3 nucleotides read TGTGCCAGCAGCTTAGACAGGGCGGGAGGCTACACCTTC.

This clonotype was detected only a few times. The chain is built from TRBV15 and TRBJ2-5, with 8 bases fitting TRBD1. Germline V gives CDR1 LNHNV, CDR2 YYDKDF (reference sequence). This CDR3 region has 16 residues. After removal of 1 base from V and 2 bases from J, the junction contained 6 bases not matched to a gene. For the CDR3, the DNA is TGTGCCACCAGCAGAGGGGGGACAGGCTTTCAAGAGACCCAGTACTTC. Protein product: CATSRGGTGFQETQYF.

V gene TRBV19 combines with J gene TRBJ1-1; 7 nucleotides align to TRBD1. The CDR3 is 16 residues long. Germline values: CDR1 LNHDA, CDR2 SQIVND (reference sequence). The V and J ends lost 3 bases and 0 bases, in that order; junction bases with no gene match: 7. CDR3 sequence (DNA): TGTGCCAGTAGTATCGAGGGGGCGAGGGTGAACACTGAAGCTTTCTTT. This translates into CASSIEGARVNTEAFF.

This chain uses TRBV19 with TRBJ2-6, with D tentatively TRBD1 or TRBD2 (5 bases each). Germline CDR1 LNHDA, CDR2 SQIVND (reference sequence). The V end was cut by 1 base, the J end by 0 bases, with 7 bases between. The CDR3 totals 16 residues. CDR3 amino acids: CASSIGGTSGANVLTF. In DNA form, the CDR3 reads TGTGCCAGTAGTATAGGAGGGACCTCTGGGGCCAACGTCCTGACTTTC.

The chain employs TRBV14 and TRBJ2-5; 9 positions match TRBD1. The CDR3 is made up of 15 amino acids. Trimming at V came to 6 bases and at J to 2 bases, leaving 7 bases not matched to a gene. Germline V gene sequence: CDR1 SGHDN, CDR2 FVKESK. DNA for the CDR3: TGTGCCAGCAGACCTTATGGGACAGGGCAAGAGACCCAGTACTTC. It codes for CASRPYGTGQETQYF.

This clonotype was found once. Being one base from a much bigger clone, this may be a read error. It is unclear where the CDR3 begins or ends on the DNA, so no DNA is shown, and the CDR3 is as TCRdb lists it. The chain links TRBV6-2 or TRBV6-3 to TRBJ1-1; the table gives TRBD1 as D, unverified against the DNA. The CDR3 has 13 residues if both end residues are counted. Per the germline V gene, CDR1 is MNHEY and CDR2 is SVGEGT. CDR3 region: CASSWGQGTEASF.

Only a few counts were recorded for this clonotype. This rearrangement joins TRBV28 to TRBJ1-2; D is ambiguous. The germline V gene has CDR1 MDHEN and CDR2 SYDVKM. The V end lost 7 bases, the J end lost 4 bases, and 7 bases lay between the germline ends. The CDR3 extends over 11 amino acids. The CDR3 protein is CASMRGYGYTF. The CDR3, as DNA: TGTGCCAGCATGCGGGGCTATGGCTACACCTTC.

The gene calls are TRBV6-1 and TRBJ1-2; D is perhaps TRBD1 (5 bases). In germline, CDR1 is MNHNS, CDR2 SASEGT. V was pared by 7 bases and J by 0 bases, with 15 bases between. The CDR3 is 15 residues long. The CDR3 loop reads CASTTGGITNYGYTF. CDR3 coding DNA: TGTGCCAGCACCACTGGGGGAATTACTAACTATGGCTACACCTTC.